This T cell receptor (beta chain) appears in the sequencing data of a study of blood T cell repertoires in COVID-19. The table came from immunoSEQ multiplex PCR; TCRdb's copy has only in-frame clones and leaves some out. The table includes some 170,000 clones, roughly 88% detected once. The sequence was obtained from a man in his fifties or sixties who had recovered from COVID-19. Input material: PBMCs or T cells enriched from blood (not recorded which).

CDR3 loop: CAWSPQKETQYF. The CDR3 coding sequence is TGTGCCTGGAGTCCTCAGAAAGAGACCCAGTACTTC. The chain combines TRBV30 with TRBJ2-5; D is unresolved. Trimming pared 2 bases from V and 3 bases from J, leaving 7 bases between. The CDR3 loop spans 12 amino acids. Germline CDR1 GTSNPN, CDR2 SVGIG (reference sequence). The variable domain in full, with the rest retrieved from reference TRBV30 and TRBJ2-5, is SQTIHQWPATLVQPVGSPLSLECTVEGTSNPNLYWYRQAAGRGLQLLFYSVGIGQISSEVPQNLSASRPQDRQFILSSKKLLLSDSGFYLCAWSPQKETQYFGPGTRLLVL.